The present T cell receptor beta chain was sequenced within a study of T cells after yellow fever vaccination. The study's findings and limits: Shared CD4/CD8 clonotypes were a small share, likely from convergent recombination.

The length of the CDR3 is 14 residues. The germline V gene encodes CDR1 DFQATT and CDR2 SNEGSKA (reference sequence). V was pared by 6 bases and J by 0 bases, with 12 bases between. Only a few counts were recorded for this clonotype. Its target is not known. MiXCR, applied by TCRdb to the 5' RACE reads, yields one record per CDR3 protein. The data show around 400,000 distinct CDR3 sequences, with roughly 10% seen just once and 18% held by the top ten. The sample was PBMCs, taken on the day of the first yellow fever vaccination. The chain joins TRBV20-1 to TRBJ2-1, with D hard to call. The origin of this receptor is a man aged 18-30 years who received the YFV17D yellow fever vaccine. CDR3 sequence reads: CSAPDKNSYNEQFF. Written as DNA, the CDR3 is TGCAGTGCCCCGGATAAAAACTCCTACAATGAGCAGTTCTTC.